This TCR beta chain was sequenced during a study of T cell changes during pregnancy in multiple sclerosis. Germline loops: CDR1 KGHSH, CDR2 LQKENI. V was clipped by 2 bases and J by 2 bases, with 14 bases between them. The CDR3 totals 16 residues. Generated by immunoSEQ multiplex PCR, the TCRdb table keeps only in-frame clones and is missing some. The table records under 110,000 clones, 80% to 95% of them present only once. This TCR was sampled from a female donor with multiple sclerosis, enrolled in a pregnancy study. The rearrangement uses TRBV18 and TRBJ2-3, with a weak D call TRBD1 (6 bases). Sequencing was performed on peripheral blood, taken in the second trimester of pregnancy. CDR3 nucleotides: TGTGCCAGCTCACCAGCAGGAGGACAGCTCACAGATACGCAGTATTTT. Translating gives CASSPAGGQLTDTQYF.